This TCR beta chain was recorded in a study of radiation and T cells in renal cell carcinoma. The study, taken as a whole, reports: In blood, top tumor clones expanded by 2 weeks, shrinking by 4. Without pretreatment biopsies, baseline tumor clonotype presence was undetermined.

Germline V CDR1 and CDR2: SNHLY, FYNNEI. CDR3 size: 14 residues. V lost 5 bases, J lost 4 bases, and 3 bases stayed unmatched. As for time point: baseline pretreatment blood. Treatment denoted: 15 Gy SBRT to primary tumor, nephrectomy 4 weeks later. This renal cell carcinoma was of the clear cell type. Profiling relied on immunoSEQ multiplex PCR, and the TCRdb table lists in-frame clones only, not all of them. The data contain about 95,000 clones, 70% to 90% of them singletons. Points on this clone: The antigen is not known.

Specimen: blood, collected from a patient whose treatment included radiotherapy and nephrectomy. The TCR originated in a man over 45 with renal cell carcinoma. This sequence joins TRBV2 and TRBJ1-5, with 9 bases that match TRBD1. In DNA form, the CDR3 reads TGTGCCAGCAGTCCTGGACAGGGGAATCAGCCCCAGCATTTT. Translation gives CASSPGQGNQPQHF. Drawing the rest from reference TRBV2 and TRBJ1-5, the complete variable domain is EPEVTQTPSHQVTQMGQEVILRCVPISNHLYFYWYRQILGQKVEFLVSFYNNEISEKSEIFDDQFSVERPDGSNFTLKIRSTKLEDSAMYFCASSPGQGNQPQHFGDGTRLSIL.